The 8 T cell receptor beta chains presented below share a single source sample, sequenced in a study of blood T cell repertoires in COVID-19. Produced via immunoSEQ multiplex PCR; TCRdb's table is partial and in-frame only. The sample lists over 25,000 clones, around 90% seen once, with roughly 15% in the top ten. Sequencing used peripheral blood. The receptors originated from a man in his sixties or seventies with acute or convalescent COVID-19.

The chain employs TRBV10-3 and TRBJ2-1; 10 nucleotides agree with TRBD2. This CDR3 spans 13 amino acids. J gave up 6 bases and V 4 bases, and 0 bases lay outside the gene matches. The germline CDR1 and CDR2 sequences are ENHRY and SYGVKD. CDR3 protein: CAISGTSGNEQFF. DNA for the CDR3: TGTGCCATCAGTGGGACTAGCGGCAATGAGCAGTTCTTC.

The chain has TRBV6-2 or TRBV6-3 and TRBJ1-3; D uncertain. The CDR3 runs to 16 residues. Germline V gene data show CDR1 as MNHEY and CDR2 as SVGEGT. Trimming left V 2 bases short and J 4 bases short, with 15 bases between. The CDR3 here is CASSYGRGTLGNTIYF. CDR3 in DNA: TGTGCCAGCAGTTACGGAAGAGGAACTCTGGGAAACACCATATATTTT.

V is TRBV9 and J is TRBJ1-1; tentative D call: TRBD1 (6 bases). V dropped 2 bases and J dropped 0 bases, with 17 bases sitting between them. This CDR3 comprises 17 residues. Germline V lookup: CDR1 SGDLS, CDR2 YYNGEE. The CDR3 loop reads CASSVGLGGSVNTEAFF. The CDR3 DNA is TGTGCCAGCAGCGTCGGACTAGGGGGTTCGGTGAACACTGAAGCTTTCTTT.

This chain uses TRBV10-3 with TRBJ1-2; D is uncertain. Trimming took 6 bases from V and 2 from J, leaving 7 bases between them. The CDR3 has 12 residues. Germline V gene sequence: CDR1 ENHRY, CDR2 SYGVKD. The CDR3 nucleotides read TGTGCCATCAGAGGGAGCAACTATGGCTACACCTTC. Amino acids: CAIRGSNYGYTF.

This chain connects TRBV5-1 to TRBJ2-7; 9 nucleotides align to TRBD2. This CDR3 is 15 amino acids long. Unmatched junction bases numbered 4, after V lost 2 bases and J lost 1 base. CDR1 is SGHRS, CDR2 YFSETQ, per germline. CDR3 residues: CASSLDLAGSYEQYF. CDR3 DNA: TGCGCCAGCAGCTTAGATCTAGCGGGGTCCTACGAGCAGTACTTC.

The chain employs TRBV5-4 and TRBJ2-3, with a tentative D call TRBD2 (6 bases). This CDR3 spans 14 amino acids. CDR1 and CDR2 (germline): SGHNT, YYREEE (reference sequence). Trimming left V 5 bases short and J 4 bases short, with 14 bases between. The chain's CDR3 is CASSLDSGADTQYF. In DNA, the CDR3 is TGTGCCAGCAGTCTTGACTCGGGGGCAGATACGCAGTATTTT. The full variable domain, its missing parts supplied by reference TRBV5-4 and TRBJ2-3, is ETGVTQSPTHLIKTRGQQVTLRCSSQSGHNTVSWYQQALGQGPQFIFQYYREEENGRGNFPPRFSGLQFPNYSSELNVNALELDDSALYLCASSLDSGADTQYFGPGTRLTVL.

J is TRBJ2-7 and V is TRBV19; 8 bases fit TRBD2. CDR3 length equals 17 residues. Germline CDR1 reads LNHDA; CDR2 reads SQIVND (reference sequence). Trimming at V came to 10 bases and at J to 0 bases, leaving 17 bases not matched to a gene. CDR3 in DNA: TGTGCCACCTCTGTCTTGGGTAGCGGGATAAGCTCCTACGAGCAGTACTTC. This encodes CATSVLGSGISSYEQYF.

The CDR3 DNA sequence: TGTGCCAGCAGTGAAGCAGGCGGACAGCCCCAGCATTTT. Amino acid sequence: CASSEAGGQPQHF. This rearrangement joins TRBV6-1 to TRBJ1-5, with D unresolved. Germline V gives CDR1 MNHNS, CDR2 SASEGT. The CDR3 has 13 residues. With 0 bases removed from V and 7 bases from J, the gap between germline ends came to 7 bases.